This passage covers 13 T cell receptor beta chains from one sample sequenced in a study of cytomegalovirus exposure and HLA in healthy donors. It was with 60 Vbeta and 13 Jbeta primers that the PCR ran. Profiling relied on immunoSEQ multiplex PCR, and the TCRdb table lists in-frame clones only, not all of them. The sample consists of 150,000 to 180,000 clones, around 80% of them appearing once. The sample consisted of PBMCs. These receptors were taken from a woman aged 40 to 49 in good health and CMV-seronegative.

J is TRBJ1-4 and V is TRBV7-8; tentatively, D is TRBD1 (6 bases). Per the germline V gene, CDR1 is SGHVS and CDR2 is FQNEAQ. V lost 5 bases and J lost 7, with 17 bases in between. This CDR3 is built from 15 residues. CDR3 region: CASSPHRVIVEKLFF. CDR3 bases: TGTGCCAGCAGCCCACACAGGGTGATTGTTGAAAAACTGTTTTTT.

The rearrangement joins TRBV11-2 to TRBJ2-7, with 8 bases aligning to TRBD1. The CDR3 extends over 15 amino acids. The ends lost 4 bases at V and 3 bases at J; junction bases unmatched: 8. CDR1 and CDR2 from the germline V gene are SGHAT and FQNNGV. The CDR3 bases are TGTGCCAGCAGCTCAACCAGGGGGCAGAACTACGAGCAGTACTTC. This translates into CASSSTRGQNYEQYF.

The chain couples TRBV6-5 to TRBJ2-2; D gene unclear. Per the germline V gene, CDR1 is MNHEY and CDR2 is SVGAGI. This CDR3 is built from 15 residues. Deletions cut 6 bases from V and 1 base from J, with 12 bases between. The CDR3 region is CASRMGSLNTGELFF. Written as DNA, the CDR3 is TGTGCCAGCAGGATGGGCAGCCTGAACACCGGGGAGCTGTTTTTT.

The rearrangement links TRBV5-1 to TRBJ2-7; 9 nucleotides align to TRBD1. CDR1 and CDR2 from the germline V gene are SGHRS and YFSETQ. The CDR3 extends over 15 amino acids. The J segment lost 5 bases and the V segment lost 0 bases, leaving 6 bases of the junction unmatched. The CDR3 DNA reads as TGCGCCAGCAGCTTGGCACCGGGACAGGGCGACGAGCAGTACTTC. This translates into CASSLAPGQGDEQYF.

The chain recombines TRBV29-1 with TRBJ2-1; tentatively, D is TRBD2 (6 bases). Germline V lookup: CDR1 SQVTM, CDR2 ANQGSEA. The CDR3 length is 12 residues. Trimming stripped 8 bases from V and 0 bases from J, with 8 bases between. As DNA, the CDR3 is TGCAGCTCGGGACTCTCCTACAATGAGCAGTTCTTC. Protein: CSSGLSYNEQFF.

The chain recombines TRBV7-9 with TRBJ1-5, with TRBD1 as a possible D gene (6 bases). This CDR3 is built from 14 residues. Germline loops: CDR1 SEHNR, CDR2 FQNEAQ (reference sequence). V was clipped by 4 bases and J by 5 bases, with 12 bases between them. The CDR3 sequence: CASSSTGPDQPQHF. The CDR3, as DNA: TGTGCCAGCAGCTCGACAGGCCCAGATCAGCCCCAGCATTTT. The variable domain in full, completed from reference TRBV7-9 and TRBJ1-5, reads DTGVSQNPRHKITKRGQNVTFRCDPISEHNRLYWYRQTLGQGPEFLTYFQNEAQLEKSRLLSDRFSAERPKGSFSTLEIQRTEQGDSAMYLCASSSTGPDQPQHFGDGTRLSIL.

This clone has only a few counts. The J gene is TRBJ1-1, the V gene TRBV4-1; the match to TRBD1 covers 9 bases. The CDR3 spans 19 residues. Losses at the gene ends were 0 bases for V and 1 base for J; bases not matched to a gene: 12. Looked up from germline, CDR1 is MGHRA and CDR2 is YSYEKL. The CDR3 region has the DNA TGCGCCAGCAGCCAAGAGTGGAGGGGACAACAGGGGGCGAACACTGAAGCTTTCTTT. Amino acid sequence: CASSQEWRGQQGANTEAFF.

This clone was observed a few times. The chain has TRBV5-1 and TRBJ2-7; tentatively, D is TRBD2 (6 bases). CDR1 is SGHRS and CDR2 is YFSETQ in the germline V gene. The CDR3 consists of 13 residues. The ends were cut back, 4 bases at V and 3 bases at J, with 11 bases in the middle. The CDR3 nucleotides read TGCGCCAGCAGCCTGGGACTGTTCTACGAGCAGTACTTC. Translating gives CASSLGLFYEQYF.

The V gene is TRBV6-1, the J gene TRBJ2-7; maybe TRBD1 (5 bases). The V end was cut by 6 bases, the J end by 1 base, with 10 bases between. CDR3 length equals 13 residues. Germline values: CDR1 MNHNS, CDR2 SASEGT. The CDR3 DNA sequence: TGTGCCAGCAGAACCGACAGTTCCTACGAGCAGTACTTC. Translating gives CASRTDSSYEQYF.

The chain recombines TRBV6-5 with TRBJ2-7; tentative D call: TRBD1 (6 bases). The V and J ends lost 0 bases and 1 base respectively, with 10 bases between them. Germline CDR1 reads MNHEY; CDR2 reads SVGAGI. The CDR3 is 15 amino acids. CDR3 in amino acids: CASSYSQGGSYEQYF. The CDR3 DNA is TGTGCCAGCAGTTACTCACAGGGTGGGTCCTACGAGCAGTACTTC.

The chain combines TRBV5-4 with TRBJ1-2; unclear D gene. Trimming took 4 bases from V and 4 from J, leaving 8 bases between them. The CDR3 runs to 12 residues. Per the germline V gene, CDR1 is SGHNT and CDR2 is YYREEE (reference sequence). CDR3 sequence: CASSRESYGYTF. CDR3 DNA sequence: TGTGCCAGCAGCCGCGAGAGCTATGGCTACACCTTC. The full variable domain, in which reference TRBV5-4 and TRBJ1-2 provide the parts outside the CDR3, is ETGVTQSPTHLIKTRGQQVTLRCSSQSGHNTVSWYQQALGQGPQFIFQYYREEENGRGNFPPRFSGLQFPNYSSELNVNALELDDSALYLCASSRESYGYTFGSGTRLTVV.

This clone turned up a few times. The same CDR3 also results from other DNA sequences found in this sample. The chain carries TRBV5-1 and TRBJ1-3; D unclear. The germline V gene encodes CDR1 SGHRS and CDR2 YFSETQ. The CDR3 runs 15 residues. V was shortened by 0 bases and J by 1 base, with 8 bases between the two germline ends. In nucleotides, the CDR3 is TGCGCCAGCAGCTTGGCCGGCGGGTCTGGAAACACCATATATTTT. Its translation is CASSLAGGSGNTIYF.

This rearrangement joins TRBV5-4 to TRBJ1-1, with no clear D. Per the germline V gene, CDR1 is SGHNT and CDR2 is YYREEE (reference sequence). CDR3 length equals 13 residues. Trimming left V 2 bases short and J 1 base short, with 6 bases between. The CDR3: CASSFSENTEAFF. CDR3 nucleotides: TGTGCCAGCAGCTTTTCAGAGAACACTGAAGCTTTCTTT.